The T cell receptor (beta chain) described here comes from a study of blood T cells in healthy people across ages. Germline V CDR1 and CDR2: SQVTM, ANQGSEA. CDR3 length equals 16 residues. The donors, healthy Caucasians from Russia, were aged roughly 6 to 90. A second PCR of roughly 7 to 11 cycles used a sample-barcoded 5' primer and a J-beta primer mix. TCRdb itself ran the 5' RACE reads through MiXCR, one entry per CDR3 protein. The sample includes over 1,200,000 distinct CDR3 sequences, almost 60% of them seen just once. The chain is built from TRBV29-1 and TRBJ2-1; TRBD2 matches at 7 bases. With the DNA end fitting TRBJ2-7 better, the J assignment may be wrong. This sequence was found in a man younger than 35 in good health. Sequencing used blood. The CDR3 DNA reads TGCAGCGTTGAGGACCGGAGTGGACTAGACTACAATGAGCAGTACTTC. Residues: CSVEDRSGLDYNEQYF.